What follows are 29 T cell receptor beta chains derived from one specimen sequenced in a study of blood T cell repertoires in COVID-19. The assay was immunoSEQ multiplex PCR, and TCRdb's table has in-frame clones only and misses some. The profile shows 310,000 or so clones, around 90% of them singletons. The source material was PBMCs or T cells enriched from blood (not recorded which). The source is a young woman with acute COVID-19.

The J gene is TRBJ1-3, the V gene TRBV18; D ambiguous. This CDR3 contains 15 residues. V was clipped by 2 bases and J by 0 bases, with 8 bases between them. The germline V gene encodes CDR1 KGHSH and CDR2 LQKENI. The CDR3 DNA is TGTGCCAGCTCACCAAGGGAGGCCTCTGGAAACACCATATATTTT. Protein: CASSPREASGNTIYF.

The chain is built from TRBV18 and TRBJ2-5; D remains ambiguous. Looked up from germline, CDR1 is KGHSH and CDR2 is LQKENI. The V and J ends lost 6 bases and 5 bases respectively, with 13 bases between them. This CDR3 region has 13 residues. Here the CDR3 reads CASSERSGETQYF. DNA for the CDR3: TGTGCCAGCTCCGAACGTTCCGGGGAGACCCAGTACTTC.

In its sample, this clone was seen once. The V and J genes are TRBV28 and TRBJ1-2; possibly TRBD1 for D (5 bases). Germline lookup yields CDR1 MDHEN and CDR2 SYDVKM. The CDR3 totals 15 residues. V was clipped by 3 bases and J by 5 bases, with 16 bases between them. The CDR3 region is CASSFRQQHPYGYTF. The CDR3 nucleotides read TGTGCCAGCAGTTTCCGACAGCAACATCCTTATGGCTACACCTTC.

Of note for this clone: Other DNA sequences in this specimen translate into the identical CDR3. The V gene is TRBV28, the J gene TRBJ1-5; D is undetermined. Germline V lookup: CDR1 MDHEN, CDR2 SYDVKM. Trimming removed 3 bases from V and 4 bases from J, with 4 bases in between. CDR3 size: 12 residues. The CDR3 protein is CASSFLNQPQHF. CDR3 sequence (DNA): TGTGCCAGCAGTTTTCTGAATCAGCCCCAGCATTTT.

Points on this clone: This CDR3 is also generated by other DNA sequences in the sample. V gene TRBV27 combines with J gene TRBJ2-2; 9 nucleotides line up with TRBD1. Looked up from germline, CDR1 is MNHEY and CDR2 is SMNVEV (reference sequence). CDR3 size: 16 residues. The V and J ends lost 3 bases and 1 base, in that order; junction bases with no gene match: 3. The CDR3 DNA sequence: TGTGCCAGCAGTTTTCGGGGACAGGGGAACACCGGGGAGCTGTTTTTT. Translation: CASSFRGQGNTGELFF.

This clone was counted only a few times. The chain carries TRBV5-6 and TRBJ2-7; TRBD2 might be the D (6 bases). This CDR3 is built from 16 residues. Germline lookup yields CDR1 SGHDT and CDR2 YYEEEE. Between the trimmed V and J ends, which lost 0 bases and 0 bases, there was a span of 13 bases. The CDR3 protein is CASSLARDWDSYEQYF. The DNA of the CDR3 is TGTGCCAGCAGCTTGGCTAGGGACTGGGACTCCTACGAGCAGTACTTC. Using reference TRBV5-6 and TRBJ2-7 for the parts outside the CDR3, the full variable domain is DAGVTQSPTHLIKTRGQQVTLRCSPKSGHDTVSWYQQALGQGPQFIFQYYEEEERQRGNFPDRFSGHQFPNYSSELNVNALLLGDSALYLCASSLARDWDSYEQYFGPGTRLTVT.

The chain joins TRBV4-1 to TRBJ1-5, with TRBD1 identical over 7 bases. After removal of 4 bases from V and 7 bases from J, the junction contained 10 bases not matched to a gene. This CDR3 contains 15 residues. Germline CDR1 MGHRA, CDR2 YSYEKL. As DNA, the CDR3 is TGCGCCAGCAGCCCCTCCGGCAACAGGGGACAGCCCCAGCATTTT. Translation: CASSPSGNRGQPQHF.

The V and J genes are TRBV18 and TRBJ1-5; D not certain. Trimming removed 3 bases at V and 2 bases at J, with 11 bases between. The length of the CDR3 is 15 residues. In germline, CDR1 is KGHSH, CDR2 LQKENI. CDR3 sequence (DNA): TGTGCCAGCTCACCCGGTGTACCTGGCAATCAGCCCCAGCATTTT. It is translated as CASSPGVPGNQPQHF.

The rearrangement links TRBV28 to TRBJ2-3; 7 bases align to TRBD2. CDR3 length equals 14 residues. The germline V gene has CDR1 MDHEN and CDR2 SYDVKM. The J segment lost 3 bases and the V segment lost 7 bases, leaving 7 bases of the junction unmatched. Written as DNA, the CDR3 is TGTGCCAGCACCCCAGGGCGGGAGACAGATACGCAGTATTTT. This gives the protein CASTPGRETDTQYF.

This chain uses TRBV7-9 with TRBJ1-3; no clear D. Germline V gene lookup returns CDR1 SEHNR and CDR2 FQNEAQ (reference sequence). This CDR3 contains 14 residues. Trimming took 5 bases from V and 4 from J, leaving 12 bases between them. The CDR3 bases are TGTGCCAGCAGCCGCGCGATTCAAGGAAACACCATATATTTT. Translating gives CASSRAIQGNTIYF.

This rearrangement joins TRBV5-1 to TRBJ2-5; 8 bases map to TRBD1. Germline CDR1 reads SGHRS; CDR2 reads YFSETQ. With V trimmed by 0 bases and J by 5 bases, 0 bases remained unmatched. CDR3 size: 13 residues. The CDR3 DNA follows: TGCGCCAGCAGCTTGGGGGACAGGGAGACCCAGTACTTC. Protein: CASSLGDRETQYF.

The rearrangement links TRBV29-1 to TRBJ1-2; 11 bases agree with TRBD1. The germline V gene encodes CDR1 SQVTM and CDR2 ANQGSEA. This CDR3 has 15 residues. V was clipped by 3 bases and J by 6 bases; unmatched bases: 9. The CDR3 bases are TGCAGCGTTGATGGGATAGGGACAGGGGGGGATGGCTACACCTTC. Translation: CSVDGIGTGGDGYTF. The full variable domain, completed using reference TRBV29-1 and TRBJ1-2, is SAVISQKPSRDICQRGTSLTIQCQVDSQVTMMFWYRQQPGQSLTLIATANQGSEATYESGFVIDKFPISRPNLTFSTLTVSNMSPEDSSIYLCSVDGIGTGGDGYTFGSGTRLTVV.

The chain combines TRBV5-6 with TRBJ2-7, with 10 bases identical to TRBD2. The CDR3 length is 15 residues. Germline loops: CDR1 SGHDT, CDR2 YYEEEE. V shed 4 bases, J shed 5 bases, and the junction held 9 bases outside the gene matches. The CDR3 spells CASSPPSGSYNEQYF. Here the CDR3 DNA reads TGTGCCAGCAGCCCTCCTAGCGGGAGCTATAACGAGCAGTACTTC. The entire variable domain, with the rest obtained from reference TRBV5-6 and TRBJ2-7, is as follows: DAGVTQSPTHLIKTRGQQVTLRCSPKSGHDTVSWYQQALGQGPQFIFQYYEEEERQRGNFPDRFSGHQFPNYSSELNVNALLLGDSALYLCASSPPSGSYNEQYFGPGTRLTVT.

CDR3 region: CATEGRETYNEQFF. CDR3 in DNA: TGTGCCACCGAGGGGCGGGAGACTTACAATGAGCAGTTCTTC. The chain recombines TRBV19 with TRBJ2-1, with 7 nucleotides matching TRBD2. Germline CDR1 LNHDA, CDR2 SQIVND (reference sequence). The CDR3 sequence is 14 residues long. J gave up 4 bases and V 10 bases, and 10 bases lay outside the gene matches. The variable domain in full, with the rest retrieved from reference TRBV19 and TRBJ2-1, is DGGITQSPKYLFRKEGQNVTLSCEQNLNHDAMYWYRQDPGQGLRLIYYSQIVNDFQKGDIAEGYSVSREKKESFPLTVTSAQKNPTAFYLCATEGRETYNEQFFGPGTRLTVL.

This clone was seen more than once but under ten times. The chain's CDR3 is CASSPGTGRQPQHF. CDR3 DNA: TGTGCCAGCAGCCCGGGGACAGGCCGTCAGCCCCAGCATTTT. This sequence joins TRBV28 and TRBJ1-5, with 8 bases that match TRBD1. The V and J ends lost 6 bases and 6 bases, in that order; junction bases with no gene match: 7. The CDR3 covers 14 residues. In germline, CDR1 is MDHEN, CDR2 SYDVKM. The entire variable domain, with the rest obtained from reference TRBV28 and TRBJ1-5, is as follows: DVKVTQSSRYLVKRTGEKVFLECVQDMDHENMFWYRQDPGLGLRLIYFSYDVKMKEKGDIPEGYSVSREKKERFSLILESASTNQTSMYLCASSPGTGRQPQHFGDGTRLSIL.

The chain is built from TRBV6-5 and TRBJ1-4; TRBD1 matches at 9 bases. Trimming cost V 6 bases and J 8 bases; bases outside gene matches: 7. The CDR3 sequence is 14 residues long. The germline V gene encodes CDR1 MNHEY and CDR2 SVGAGI. The CDR3 is CASSLLDRGEKLFF. For the CDR3, the DNA is TGTGCCAGCAGCTTACTCGACAGGGGGGAAAAACTGTTTTTT.

The chain links TRBV6-5 to TRBJ2-1, with TRBD2 identical over 8 bases. CDR1 is MNHEY, CDR2 SVGAGI, per germline. CDR3 size: 15 residues. V was pared by 7 bases and J by 4 bases, with 9 bases of the junction left unmatched. The DNA for the CDR3 is TGTGCCAGCAACCCTGCGACTAGCGAGTACAATGAGCAGTTCTTC. Its translation is CASNPATSEYNEQFF.

The chain links TRBV4-1 to TRBJ2-1, with TRBD2 matching over 10 bases. Germline trimming cut 1 base from V and 5 bases from J; bases unmatched to any gene: 8. This CDR3 region has 17 residues. Germline V gene sequence: CDR1 MGHRA, CDR2 YSYEKL. CDR3 residues: CASSQGPGTSANNEQFF. For the CDR3, the DNA is TGCGCCAGCAGCCAAGGTCCTGGGACTAGCGCAAACAATGAGCAGTTCTTC.

This chain connects TRBV30 to TRBJ2-7; 9 bases fit TRBD2. The CDR3 contains 17 residues. V was clipped by 2 bases and J by 6 bases; unmatched bases: 17. Looked up from germline, CDR1 is GTSNPN and CDR2 is SVGIG (reference sequence). The CDR3 spells CAWSTTRGSGSFSEQYF. The CDR3 coding sequence is TGTGCCTGGAGTACGACAAGGGGTAGCGGGAGTTTTAGCGAGCAGTACTTC.

The sample holds one count of this clone. This rearrangement joins TRBV20-1 to TRBJ2-7; D remains ambiguous. V was clipped by 3 bases and J by 6 bases, with 12 bases between them. CDR3 length: 12 amino acids. Germline loops: CDR1 DFQATT, CDR2 SNEGSKA (reference sequence). CDR3 sequence: CSASALVAEQYF. The CDR3 coding sequence is TGCAGTGCTAGTGCGCTAGTTGCCGAGCAGTACTTC.

As DNA, the CDR3 is TGTGCCACCAGCAGAGAACTCCCGGGGACAGGGGGCTCCTACGAGCAGTACTTC. Translating it yields CATSRELPGTGGSYEQYF. This chain connects TRBV15 to TRBJ2-7; 11 nucleotides line up with TRBD1. Germline-derived CDR1 and CDR2 are LNHNV and YYDKDF (reference sequence). CDR3 size: 18 residues. V shed 0 bases and J 0 bases; nucleotides not matched to a gene: 7.

The chain combines TRBV9 with TRBJ2-2, with TRBD1 identical over 9 bases. With 4 bases clipped from V and 4 bases from J, the junction kept 11 bases outside the gene matches. Germline V gene data show CDR1 as SGDLS and CDR2 as YYNGEE. There are 17 residues in the CDR3. The CDR3 spells CASSSKTGGTGTGELFF. In DNA form, the CDR3 reads TGTGCCAGCAGCTCAAAGACAGGGGGGACGGGCACCGGGGAGCTGTTTTTT.

J is TRBJ2-7 and V is TRBV28; 8 bases line up with TRBD2. V trimming: 6 bases; J trimming: 0 bases; junction bases outside the gene matches: 7. This CDR3 has 15 amino acids. From germline, CDR1 is MDHEN and CDR2 SYDVKM. The CDR3 loop reads CASRPFGTSSYEQYF. The CDR3 DNA sequence: TGTGCCAGCAGGCCCTTCGGGACTAGCTCCTACGAGCAGTACTTC. The whole variable domain, remainder taken from reference TRBV28 and TRBJ2-7, is DVKVTQSSRYLVKRTGEKVFLECVQDMDHENMFWYRQDPGLGLRLIYFSYDVKMKEKGDIPEGYSVSREKKERFSLILESASTNQTSMYLCASRPFGTSSYEQYFGPGTRLTVT.

This chain links TRBV7-2 with TRBJ1-5, with D possibly matching TRBD1 (6 bases). CDR3 length equals 13 residues. Germline lookup yields CDR1 SGHTA and CDR2 FQGNSA. The V gene lost 5 bases and the J gene lost 9 bases, with 14 bases spanning the gap. This CDR3 reads CASSQGRAWPQHF. CDR3 DNA sequence: TGTGCCAGCAGCCAGGGGCGGGCCTGGCCCCAGCATTTT.

This clone showed up just once. This chain uses TRBV6-6 with TRBJ2-2, with 9 bases identical to TRBD1. The ends lost 5 bases at V and 5 bases at J; junction bases unmatched: 3. Germline CDR1 reads MNHNY; CDR2 reads SVGAGI (reference sequence). The CDR3 totals 14 residues. CDR3 sequence (DNA): TGTGCCAGCAGTCGGGACAGGGCGACCGGGGAGCTGTTTTTT. The encoded protein is CASSRDRATGELFF.

V gene TRBV30 combines with J gene TRBJ1-3; TRBD1 aligns across 8 bases. This CDR3 is built from 13 residues. The V gene's germline CDR1 is GTSNPN and CDR2 SVGIG (reference sequence). The trim removed 8 bases at V and 2 bases at J, leaving 5 bases unmatched. CDR3 nucleotides: TGTGCCGGGACAGGTACACCTGGAAACACCATATATTTT. Its protein is CAGTGTPGNTIYF.

The genes are TRBV30 and TRBJ1-2, with D perhaps matching TRBD1 (5 bases). Germline V gene data show CDR1 as GTSNPN and CDR2 as SVGIG (reference sequence). V was pared by 3 bases and J by 0 bases, with 20 bases between. CDR3 size: 17 residues. The CDR3 loop is CAWRMGTYGVPNYGYTF. Written as DNA, the CDR3 is TGTGCCTGGAGAATGGGGACTTATGGTGTCCCTAACTATGGCTACACCTTC.

The genes are TRBV5-1 and TRBJ2-1, with a tentative D call TRBD2 (5 bases). Germline assignment: CDR1 SGHRS and CDR2 YFSETQ. Between the trimmed V and J ends, which lost 0 bases and 7 bases, there was a span of 17 bases. The CDR3 length is 16 residues. CDR3 protein: CASSLVDGGPLNEQFF. The CDR3 DNA follows: TGCGCCAGCAGCTTGGTGGACGGCGGGCCCCTGAATGAGCAGTTCTTC.

J is TRBJ2-7 and V is TRBV28; a weak D match, TRBD2 (5 bases). Germline loops: CDR1 MDHEN, CDR2 SYDVKM. V was trimmed by 3 bases and J by 3 bases, leaving 9 bases between them. CDR3 length equals 13 residues. The DNA of the CDR3 is TGTGCCAGCAGTTTGGGAGTGGGCTACGAGCAGTACTTC. Its translation is CASSLGVGYEQYF.